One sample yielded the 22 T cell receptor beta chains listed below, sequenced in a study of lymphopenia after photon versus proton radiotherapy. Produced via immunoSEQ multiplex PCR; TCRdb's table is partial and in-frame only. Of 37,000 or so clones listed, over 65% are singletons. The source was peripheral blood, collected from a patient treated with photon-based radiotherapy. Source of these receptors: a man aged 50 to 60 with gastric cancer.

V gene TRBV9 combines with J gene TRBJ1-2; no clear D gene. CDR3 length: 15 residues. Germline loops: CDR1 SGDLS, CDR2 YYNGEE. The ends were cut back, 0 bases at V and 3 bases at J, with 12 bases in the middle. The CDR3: CASSVGDIAYYGYTF. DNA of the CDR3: TGTGCCAGCAGCGTAGGTGACATTGCTTACTATGGCTACACCTTC. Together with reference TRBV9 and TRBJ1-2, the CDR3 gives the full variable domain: DSGVTQTPKHLITATGQRVTLRCSPRSGDLSVYWYQQSLDQGLQFLIQYYNGEERAKGNILERFSAQQFPDLHSELNLSSLELGDSALYFCASSVGDIAYYGYTFGSGTRLTVV.

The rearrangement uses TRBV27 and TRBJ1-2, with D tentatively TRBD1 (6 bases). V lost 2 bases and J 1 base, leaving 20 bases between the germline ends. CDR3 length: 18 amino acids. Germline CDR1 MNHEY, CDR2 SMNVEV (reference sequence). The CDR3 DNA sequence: TGTGCCAGCAGTTTAAAGGCTCGGGGGCAGGGGTATAACTATGGCTACACCTTC. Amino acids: CASSLKARGQGYNYGYTF.

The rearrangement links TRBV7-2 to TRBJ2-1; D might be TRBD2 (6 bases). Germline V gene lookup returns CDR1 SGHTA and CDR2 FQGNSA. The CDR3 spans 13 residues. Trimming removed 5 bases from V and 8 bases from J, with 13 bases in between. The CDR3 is CASSPRWGDEQFF. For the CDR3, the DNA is TGTGCCAGCAGCCCTAGGTGGGGGGATGAGCAGTTCTTC.

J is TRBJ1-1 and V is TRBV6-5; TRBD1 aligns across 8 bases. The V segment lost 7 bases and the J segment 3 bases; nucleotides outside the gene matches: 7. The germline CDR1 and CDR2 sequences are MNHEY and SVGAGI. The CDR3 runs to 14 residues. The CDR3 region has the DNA TGTGCCAGCACCTCGACAGGGGCAGACACTGAAGCTTTCTTT. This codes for CASTSTGADTEAFF.

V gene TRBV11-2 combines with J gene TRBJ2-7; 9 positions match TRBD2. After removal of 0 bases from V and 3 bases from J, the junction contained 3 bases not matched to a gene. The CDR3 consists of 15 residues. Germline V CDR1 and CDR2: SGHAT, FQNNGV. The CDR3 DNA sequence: TGTGCCAGCAGCTTAGAGCTAGCGGGGTACTACGAGCAGTACTTC. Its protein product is CASSLELAGYYEQYF. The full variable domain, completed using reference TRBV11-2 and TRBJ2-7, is EAGVAQSPRYKIIEKRQSVAFWCNPISGHATLYWYQQILGQGPKLLIQFQNNGVVDDSQLPKDRFSAERLKGVDSTLKIQPAKLEDSAVYLCASSLELAGYYEQYFGPGTRLTVT.

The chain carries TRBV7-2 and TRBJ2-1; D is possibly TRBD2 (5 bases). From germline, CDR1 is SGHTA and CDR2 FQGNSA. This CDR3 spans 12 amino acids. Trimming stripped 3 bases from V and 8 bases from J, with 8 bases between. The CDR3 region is CASSFLAYEQFF. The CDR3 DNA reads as TGTGCCAGCAGCTTCCTAGCTTATGAGCAGTTCTTC.

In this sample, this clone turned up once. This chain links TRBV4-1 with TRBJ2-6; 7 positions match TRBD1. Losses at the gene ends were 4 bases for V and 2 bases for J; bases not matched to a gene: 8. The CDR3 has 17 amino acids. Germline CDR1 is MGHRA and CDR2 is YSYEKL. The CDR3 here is CASSPLTTGTGANVLTF. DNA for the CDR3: TGCGCCAGCAGCCCACTAACGACAGGGACTGGGGCCAACGTCCTGACTTTC.

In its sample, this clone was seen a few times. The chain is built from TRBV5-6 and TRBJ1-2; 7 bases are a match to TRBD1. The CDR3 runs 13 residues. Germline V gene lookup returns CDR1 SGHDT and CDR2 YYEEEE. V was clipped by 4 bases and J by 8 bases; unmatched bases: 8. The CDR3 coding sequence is TGTGCCAGCAGCCTGAGGGGGCTTGAGGGCTACACCTTC. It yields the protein CASSLRGLEGYTF.

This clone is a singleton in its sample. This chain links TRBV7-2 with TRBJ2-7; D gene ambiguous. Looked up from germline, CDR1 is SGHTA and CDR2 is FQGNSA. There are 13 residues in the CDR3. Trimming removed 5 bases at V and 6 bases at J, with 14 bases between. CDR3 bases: TGTGCCAGCAGCGTATATATTTCGGGCGAGCAGTACTTC. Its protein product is CASSVYISGEQYF.

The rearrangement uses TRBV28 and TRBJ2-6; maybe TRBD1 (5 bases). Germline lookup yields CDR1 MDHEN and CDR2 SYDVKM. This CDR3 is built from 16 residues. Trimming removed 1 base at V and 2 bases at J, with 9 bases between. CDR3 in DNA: TGTGCCAGCAGTTTATTAGGGGCGACTGGGGCCAACGTCCTGACTTTC. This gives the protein CASSLLGATGANVLTF.

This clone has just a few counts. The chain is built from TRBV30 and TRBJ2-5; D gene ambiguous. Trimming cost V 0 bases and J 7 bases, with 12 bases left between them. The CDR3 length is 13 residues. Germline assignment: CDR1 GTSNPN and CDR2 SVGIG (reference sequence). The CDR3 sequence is CAWSVSTGGTQYF. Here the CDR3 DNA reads TGTGCCTGGAGTGTATCCACCGGCGGGACCCAGTACTTC.

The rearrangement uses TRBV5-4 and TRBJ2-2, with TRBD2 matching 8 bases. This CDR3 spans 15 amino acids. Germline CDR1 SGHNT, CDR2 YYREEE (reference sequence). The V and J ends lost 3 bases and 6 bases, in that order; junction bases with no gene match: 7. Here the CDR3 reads CASSSTSGFPGELFF. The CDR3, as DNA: TGTGCCAGCAGCTCTACTAGCGGTTTTCCCGGGGAGCTGTTTTTT.

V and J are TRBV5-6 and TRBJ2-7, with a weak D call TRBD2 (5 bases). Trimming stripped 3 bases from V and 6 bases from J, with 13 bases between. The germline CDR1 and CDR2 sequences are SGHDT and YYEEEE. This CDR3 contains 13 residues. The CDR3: CASSYGGFAEQYF. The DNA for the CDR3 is TGTGCCAGCAGCTATGGCGGGTTCGCCGAGCAGTACTTC.

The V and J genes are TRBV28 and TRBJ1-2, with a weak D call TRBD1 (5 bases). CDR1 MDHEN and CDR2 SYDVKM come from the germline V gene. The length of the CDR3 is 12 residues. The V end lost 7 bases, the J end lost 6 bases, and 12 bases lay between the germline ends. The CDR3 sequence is CASTSPRDGYTF. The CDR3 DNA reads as TGTGCCAGCACGAGTCCCAGGGATGGCTACACCTTC.

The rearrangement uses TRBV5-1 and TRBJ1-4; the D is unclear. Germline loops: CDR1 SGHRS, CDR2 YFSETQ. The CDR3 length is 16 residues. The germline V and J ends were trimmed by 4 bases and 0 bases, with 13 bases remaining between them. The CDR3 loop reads CASSRDPLPTNEKLFF. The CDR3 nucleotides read TGCGCCAGCAGCAGAGACCCACTGCCAACTAATGAAAAACTGTTTTTT.

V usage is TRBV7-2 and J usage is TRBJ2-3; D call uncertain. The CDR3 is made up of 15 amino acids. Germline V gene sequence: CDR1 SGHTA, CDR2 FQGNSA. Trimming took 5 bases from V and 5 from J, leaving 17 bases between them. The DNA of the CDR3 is TGTGCCAGCAGCCCTACTGGGGTTACGGGAGATACGCAGTATTTT. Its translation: CASSPTGVTGDTQYF.

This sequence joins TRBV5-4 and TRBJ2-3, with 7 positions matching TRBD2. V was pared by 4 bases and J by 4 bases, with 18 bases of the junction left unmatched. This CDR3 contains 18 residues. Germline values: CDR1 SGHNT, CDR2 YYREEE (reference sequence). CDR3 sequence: CASSRRPPGRARSDTQYF. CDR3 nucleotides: TGTGCCAGCAGCCGACGGCCCCCGGGGAGGGCCCGGTCAGATACGCAGTATTTT.

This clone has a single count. CDR3 sequence (DNA): TGTGCCAGCAGCCAAGAACTCGAGCAGTACTTC. It codes for CASSQELEQYF. The rearrangement uses TRBV14 and TRBJ2-7; D call uncertain. This CDR3 is 11 amino acids long. Germline assignment: CDR1 SGHDN and CDR2 FVKESK. Trimming shortened V by 0 bases and J by 6 bases, and 3 bases separated the two germline ends.

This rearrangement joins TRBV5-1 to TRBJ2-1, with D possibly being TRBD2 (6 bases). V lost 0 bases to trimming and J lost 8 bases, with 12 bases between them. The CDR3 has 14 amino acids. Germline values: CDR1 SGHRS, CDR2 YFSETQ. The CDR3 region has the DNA TGCGCCAGCAGCTTGGAGTTAGCGGTGGATGAGCAGTTCTTC. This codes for CASSLELAVDEQFF.

The DNA of the CDR3 is TGTGCCAGCAGCCCCCGTGGGGGAGTGGAAGAGACCCAGTACTTC. It specifies CASSPRGGVEETQYF. The chain joins TRBV7-9 to TRBJ2-5, with D perhaps TRBD1 or TRBD2 (5 bases each). The CDR3 spans 15 residues. The ends were cut back, 5 bases at V and 3 bases at J, with 16 bases in the middle. Germline CDR1 and CDR2: SEHNR and FQNEAQ (reference sequence).

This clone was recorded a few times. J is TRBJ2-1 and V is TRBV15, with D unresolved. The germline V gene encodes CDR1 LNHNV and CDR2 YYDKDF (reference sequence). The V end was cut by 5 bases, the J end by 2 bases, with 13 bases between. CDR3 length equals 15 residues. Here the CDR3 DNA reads TGTGCCACCAGCGGGCGACCGGTCGCCTACAATGAGCAGTTCTTC. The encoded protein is CATSGRPVAYNEQFF. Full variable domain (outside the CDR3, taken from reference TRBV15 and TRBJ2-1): DAMVIQNPRYQVTQFGKPVTLSCSQTLNHNVMYWYQQKSSQAPKLLFHYYDKDFNNEADTPDNFQSRRPNTSFCFLDIRSPGLGDTAMYLCATSGRPVAYNEQFFGPGTRLTVL.

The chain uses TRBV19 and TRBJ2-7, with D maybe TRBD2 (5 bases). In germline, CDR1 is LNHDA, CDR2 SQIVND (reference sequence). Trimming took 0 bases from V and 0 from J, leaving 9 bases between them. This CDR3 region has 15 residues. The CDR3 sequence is CASSIEPGSSYEQYF. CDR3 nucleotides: TGTGCCAGTAGTATAGAGCCGGGATCCTCCTACGAGCAGTACTTC. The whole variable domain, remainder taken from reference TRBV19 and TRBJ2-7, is DGGITQSPKYLFRKEGQNVTLSCEQNLNHDAMYWYRQDPGQGLRLIYYSQIVNDFQKGDIAEGYSVSREKKESFPLTVTSAQKNPTAFYLCASSIEPGSSYEQYFGPGTRLTVT.